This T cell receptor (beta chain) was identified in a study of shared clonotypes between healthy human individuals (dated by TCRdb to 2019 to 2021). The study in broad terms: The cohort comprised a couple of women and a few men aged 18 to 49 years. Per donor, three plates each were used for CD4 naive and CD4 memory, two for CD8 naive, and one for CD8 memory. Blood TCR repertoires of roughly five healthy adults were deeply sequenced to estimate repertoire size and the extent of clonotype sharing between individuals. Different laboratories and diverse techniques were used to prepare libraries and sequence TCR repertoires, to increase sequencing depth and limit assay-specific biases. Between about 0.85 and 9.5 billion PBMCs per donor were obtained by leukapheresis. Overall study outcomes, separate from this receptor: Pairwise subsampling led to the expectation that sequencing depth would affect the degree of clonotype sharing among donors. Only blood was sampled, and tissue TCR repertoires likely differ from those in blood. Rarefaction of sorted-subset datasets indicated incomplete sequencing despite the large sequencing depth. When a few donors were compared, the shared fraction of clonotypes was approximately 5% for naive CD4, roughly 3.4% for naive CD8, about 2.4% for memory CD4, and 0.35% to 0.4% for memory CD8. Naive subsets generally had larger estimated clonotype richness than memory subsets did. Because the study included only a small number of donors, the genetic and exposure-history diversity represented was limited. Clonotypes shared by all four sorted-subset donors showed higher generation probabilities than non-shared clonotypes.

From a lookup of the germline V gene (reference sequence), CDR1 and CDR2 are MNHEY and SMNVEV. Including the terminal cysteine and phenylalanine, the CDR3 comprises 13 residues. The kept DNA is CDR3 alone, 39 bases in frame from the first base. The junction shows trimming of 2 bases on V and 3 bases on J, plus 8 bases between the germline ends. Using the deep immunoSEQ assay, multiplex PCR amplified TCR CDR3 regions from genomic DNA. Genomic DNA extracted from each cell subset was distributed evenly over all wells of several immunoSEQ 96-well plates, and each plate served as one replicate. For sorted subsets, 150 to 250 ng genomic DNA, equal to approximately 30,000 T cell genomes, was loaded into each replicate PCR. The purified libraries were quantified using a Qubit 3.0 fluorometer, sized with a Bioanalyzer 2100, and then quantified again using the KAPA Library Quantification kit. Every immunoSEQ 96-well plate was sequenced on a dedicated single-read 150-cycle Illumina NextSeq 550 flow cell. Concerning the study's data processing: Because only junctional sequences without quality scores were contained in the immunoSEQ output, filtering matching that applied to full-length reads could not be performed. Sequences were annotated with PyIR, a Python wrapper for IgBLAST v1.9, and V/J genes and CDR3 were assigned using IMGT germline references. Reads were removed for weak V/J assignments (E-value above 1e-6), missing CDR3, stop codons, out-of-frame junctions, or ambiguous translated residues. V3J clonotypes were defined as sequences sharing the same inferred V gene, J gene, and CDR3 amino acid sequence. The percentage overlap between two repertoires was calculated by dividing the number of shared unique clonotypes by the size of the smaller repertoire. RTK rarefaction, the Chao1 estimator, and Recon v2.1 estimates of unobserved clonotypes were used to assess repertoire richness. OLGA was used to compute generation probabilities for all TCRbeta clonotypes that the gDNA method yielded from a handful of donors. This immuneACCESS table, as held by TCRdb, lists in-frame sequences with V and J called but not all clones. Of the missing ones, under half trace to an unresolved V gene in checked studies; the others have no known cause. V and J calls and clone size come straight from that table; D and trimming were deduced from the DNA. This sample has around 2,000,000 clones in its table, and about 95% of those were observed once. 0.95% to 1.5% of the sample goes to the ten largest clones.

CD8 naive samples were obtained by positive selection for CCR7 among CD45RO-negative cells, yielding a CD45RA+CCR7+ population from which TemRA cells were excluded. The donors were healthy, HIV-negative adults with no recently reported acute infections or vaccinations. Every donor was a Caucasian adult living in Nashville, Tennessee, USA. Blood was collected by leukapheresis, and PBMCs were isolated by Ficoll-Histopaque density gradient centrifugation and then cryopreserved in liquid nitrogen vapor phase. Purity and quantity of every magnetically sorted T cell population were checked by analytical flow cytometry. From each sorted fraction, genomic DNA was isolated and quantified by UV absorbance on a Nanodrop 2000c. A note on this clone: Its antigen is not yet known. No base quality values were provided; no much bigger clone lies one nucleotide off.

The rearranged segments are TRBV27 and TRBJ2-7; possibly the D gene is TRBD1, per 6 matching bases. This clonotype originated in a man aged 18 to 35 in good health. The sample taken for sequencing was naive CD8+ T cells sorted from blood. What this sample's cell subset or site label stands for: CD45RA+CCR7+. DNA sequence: TGTGCCAGCAGTTTACAACAGGGCTACGAGCAGTACTTC. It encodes CASSLQQGYEQYF.